The rows below give T cell receptor beta chains drawn from one sample of a study of control samples from healthy donors and cancer patients. TCRdb's copy holds only in-frame clones and misses some; the assay was immunoSEQ multiplex PCR. This table holds fewer than 120,000 clones, approximately 87% found once. Sample: PBMCs. The source is an older woman with lung cancer. CDR3s include the opening cysteine and the closing phenylalanine or tryptophan. A D gene is named only where the DNA matches it firmly.

V gene	J gene	D gene	CDR3 DNA	CDR3 protein
TRBV4-3	TRBJ1-5	NA	TGCGCCAGCAGCCCAGGACGGGGCAATCAGCCCCAGCATTTT	CASSPGRGNQPQHF
TRBV18	TRBJ2-7	TRBD2	TGTGCCAGCTCACCATCAGTCGGGGGGGATTCGCAGCAGTACTTC	CASSPSVGGDSQQYF
TRBV19	TRBJ2-2	NA	TGTGCCAGTAGTACCTGGACCTTATCCCCGGGGGAGCTGTTTTTT	CASSTWTLSPGELFF
TRBV5-3	TRBJ1-4	NA	TGTGCCAGAAGCTCGACAGCCAGGACAACTAATGAAAAACTGTTTTTT	CARSSTARTTNEKLFF
TRBV5-1	TRBJ2-7	TRBD2	TGCGCCAGCAGCTTGGGGACTAGCGTGTCCTACGAGCAGTACTTC	CASSLGTSVSYEQYF
TRBV3-1/TRBV3-2	TRBJ2-2	TRBD1	TGTGCCAGCAGCCGGACAGGGGGATCTGGGGAGCTGTTTTTT	CASSRTGGSGELFF
TRBV9	TRBJ2-2	TRBD2	TGTGCCAGCAGCCCCCGACTAGCGGGAACCGGGGAGCTGTTTTTT	CASSPRLAGTGELFF
TRBV5-1	TRBJ1-2	NA	TGCGCCAGTTCCTCGGGGGACTATGGCTACACCTTC	CASSSGDYGYTF
TRBV7-6	TRBJ1-6	NA	TGTGCCAGCAGCTTAGGGGGAGCGGATAATTCACCCCTCCACTTT	CASSLGGADNSPLHF
TRBV18	TRBJ2-3	NA	TGTGCCAGCTCACCACCCAACAAAGGGGAAGATACGCAGTATTTT	CASSPPNKGEDTQYF
TRBV29-1	TRBJ2-2	TRBD2	TGCAGCGTTCAACTAGCGGGAGGGCCTTTTGGCGGGGAGCTGTTTTTT	CSVQLAGGPFGGELFF